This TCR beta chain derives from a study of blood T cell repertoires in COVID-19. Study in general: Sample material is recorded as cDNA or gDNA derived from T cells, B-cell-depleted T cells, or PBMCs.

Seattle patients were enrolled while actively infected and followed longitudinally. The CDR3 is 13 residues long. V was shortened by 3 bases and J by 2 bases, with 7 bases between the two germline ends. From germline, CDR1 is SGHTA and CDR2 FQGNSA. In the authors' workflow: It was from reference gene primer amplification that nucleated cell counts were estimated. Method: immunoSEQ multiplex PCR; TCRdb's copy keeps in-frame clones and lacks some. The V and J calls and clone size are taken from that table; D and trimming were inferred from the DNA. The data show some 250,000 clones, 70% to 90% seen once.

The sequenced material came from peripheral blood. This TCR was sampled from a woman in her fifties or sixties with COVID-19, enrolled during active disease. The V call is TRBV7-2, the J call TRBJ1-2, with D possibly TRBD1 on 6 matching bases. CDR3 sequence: CASSLGTNYGYTF. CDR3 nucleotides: TGTGCCAGCAGCTTGGGGACAAACTATGGCTACACCTTC. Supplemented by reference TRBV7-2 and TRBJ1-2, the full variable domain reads GAGVSQSPSNKVTEKGKDVELRCDPISGHTALYWYRQSLGQGLEFLIYFQGNSAPDKSGLPSDRFSAERTGGSVSTLTIQRTQQEDSAVYLCASSLGTNYGYTFGSGTRLTVV.